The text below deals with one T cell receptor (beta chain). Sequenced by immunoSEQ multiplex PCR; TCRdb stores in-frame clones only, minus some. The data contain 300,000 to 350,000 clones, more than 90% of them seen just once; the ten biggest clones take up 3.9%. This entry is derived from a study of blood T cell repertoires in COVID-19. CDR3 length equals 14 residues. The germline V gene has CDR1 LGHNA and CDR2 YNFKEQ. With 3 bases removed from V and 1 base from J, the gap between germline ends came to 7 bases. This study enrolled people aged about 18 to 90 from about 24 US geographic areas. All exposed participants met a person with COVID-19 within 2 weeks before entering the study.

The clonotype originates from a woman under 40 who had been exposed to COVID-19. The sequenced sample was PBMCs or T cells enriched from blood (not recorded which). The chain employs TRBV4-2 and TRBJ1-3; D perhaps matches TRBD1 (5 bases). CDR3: CASSHAGSGNTIYF. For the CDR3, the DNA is TGTGCCAGCAGCCACGCAGGGTCTGGAAACACCATATATTTT.